Listed below are T cell receptor beta chains from one sample, sequenced in a study of blood T cell repertoires in COVID-19. TCRdb keeps only in-frame clones here, not all; method: immunoSEQ multiplex PCR. This table holds around 100,000 clones, approximately 84% found once. Sequencing was performed on peripheral blood. These TCRs come from a man between 35 and 55 years old with acute or convalescent COVID-19. Each CDR3 is given with its conserved first and last residue. A D gene is named only where the DNA matches it firmly. Part of the rows lack a size; the others show once, few, many or a class for expanded clones.

V,D,length,size,J,CDR3,DNA
TRBV6-6,-,12,-,TRBJ2-3,CASMGLVDTQYF,TGTGCCAGCATGGGACTTGTAGATACGCAGTATTTT
TRBV29-1,-,14,-,TRBJ1-5,CSAPHRESNQPQHF,TGCAGCGCACCCCACAGGGAGAGCAATCAGCCCCAGCATTTT
TRBV5-8,TRBD1,16,-,TRBJ1-2,CASSFETGTGKRGYTF,TGTGCCAGCAGCTTCGAAACCGGGACAGGGAAAAGGGGCTACACCTTC
TRBV5-4,TRBD2,13,-,TRBJ2-1,CASEPWGGDEQFF,TGTGCCAGCGAACCTTGGGGGGGAGATGAGCAGTTCTTC
TRBV29-1,-,15,-,TRBJ2-7,CSVEGGDSLSYEQYF,TGCAGCGTTGAAGGAGGAGACAGTCTTTCCTACGAGCAGTACTTC
TRBV16,TRBD2,16,-,TRBJ2-1,CASSQFGAGTYNEQFF,TGTGCCAGCAGCCAATTTGGAGCGGGAACCTACAATGAGCAGTTCTTC
TRBV28,-,14,-,TRBJ2-2,CASSFRLGPGELFF,TGTGCCAGCAGTTTTCGTTTGGGGCCCGGGGAGCTGTTTTTT
TRBV5-5,TRBD2,15,-,TRBJ2-2,CASSFLGEGTGELFF,TGTGCCAGCAGCTTTCTAGGGGAGGGCACCGGGGAGCTGTTTTTT
TRBV29-1,TRBD1,12,-,TRBJ1-4,CSARQGSEKLFF,TGCAGCGCCCGACAGGGCAGTGAAAAACTGTTTTTT
TRBV28,TRBD2,14,-,TRBJ2-7,CASIRTSGFYEQYF,TGTGCCAGCATTAGGACTAGCGGTTTCTACGAGCAGTACTTC
TRBV29-1,-,11,-,TRBJ1-3,CSADRGNTIYF,TGCAGCGCCGACAGAGGAAACACCATATATTTT
TRBV5-1,TRBD2,15,-,TRBJ2-3,CASSTTSGGLGTQYF,TGCGCCAGCAGCACGACTAGCGGGGGGCTCGGTACGCAGTATTTT
TRBV7-8,-,15,-,TRBJ2-7,CASSLSYFPSYEQYF,TGTGCCAGCAGCCTTAGCTACTTCCCCTCCTACGAGCAGTACTTC
TRBV6-2/TRBV6-3,TRBD1,15,-,TRBJ2-1,CASSAPGQGLNEQFF,TGTGCCAGCAGTGCCCCCGGACAGGGGTTGAATGAGCAGTTCTTC
TRBV7-9,-,14,-,TRBJ2-5,CAGKTILQGETQYF,TGTGCCGGCAAGACTATTCTTCAGGGGGAGACCCAGTACTTC
TRBV11-1,-,13,-,TRBJ2-1,CASSAGFYNEQFF,TGTGCCAGCAGCGCAGGGTTCTACAATGAGCAGTTCTTC
TRBV11-1,-,16,-,TRBJ2-3,CASSLTRAFSTDTQYF,TGTGCCAGCAGCCTGACCAGGGCCTTCAGCACAGATACGCAGTATTTT
TRBV9,-,14,-,TRBJ1-2,CASSVVGRGNGYTF,TGTGCCAGCAGCGTAGTTGGCAGAGGGAACGGCTACACCTTC
TRBV5-6,TRBD2,16,-,TRBJ2-4,CASSHRLAGGTNIQYF,TGTGCCAGCAGCCATCGACTAGCGGGAGGAACAAACATTCAGTACTTC
TRBV7-9,-,15,-,TRBJ2-2,CASSLVAAHTGELFF,TGTGCCAGCAGCTTGGTAGCGGCTCACACCGGGGAGCTGTTTTTT
TRBV6-6,-,12,-,TRBJ2-1,CASSSGYSEQFF,TGTGCCAGCTCATCGGGGTATAGTGAGCAGTTCTTC
TRBV24-1,-,16,-,TRBJ1-2,CATSDPGLTEIYGYTF,TGTGCCACCAGTGACCCCGGGTTGACAGAGATATATGGCTACACCTTC
TRBV19,TRBD1,14,-,TRBJ1-4,CASSSTGINEKLFF,TGTGCCAGTAGCTCGACAGGGATAAATGAAAAACTGTTTTTT
TRBV6-5,TRBD2,14,-,TRBJ2-1,CASSYRTSRDEQFF,TGTGCCAGCAGTTATAGGACTAGTCGCGATGAGCAGTTCTTC
TRBV5-1,TRBD2,20,-,TRBJ2-5,CASSLIFKPGLAVLQETQYF,TGCGCCAGCAGCTTGATTTTTAAACCGGGACTAGCGGTCCTCCAAGAGACCCAGTACTTC
TRBV6-5,TRBD1,12,-,TRBJ1-2,CASDDRGPAFTF,TGTGCCAGCGACGACAGGGGGCCGGCCTTCACCTTC
TRBV2,-,15,few,TRBJ1-6,CASSGGGQGNAPLHF,TGTGCCAGCAGTGGGGGCGGGCAGGGGAATGCACCCCTCCACTTT
TRBV5-8,-,16,-,TRBJ2-1,CASSLAGTGGHNEQFF,TGTGCCAGCAGCTTGGCCGGGACTGGCGGACACAATGAGCAGTTCTTC
TRBV18,TRBD2,15,-,TRBJ2-5,CASSPPTTSRQTQYF,TGTGCCAGCTCACCACCTACGACTAGCAGGCAGACCCAGTACTTC
TRBV7-6,TRBD2,15,-,TRBJ2-5,CASSQGTGGRETQYF,TGTGCCAGCAGCCAAGGGACGGGGGGAAGGGAGACCCAGTACTTC
TRBV29-1,TRBD2,15,-,TRBJ2-1,CSVVISSGSPNEQFF,TGCAGCGTTGTTATCTCTAGCGGGTCCCCCAATGAGCAGTTCTTC
TRBV13,TRBD1,16,-,TRBJ1-1,CASSLVGTGWDTEAFF,TGTGCCAGCAGCTTAGTCGGGACAGGGTGGGATACTGAAGCTTTCTTT
TRBV6-4,-,16,-,TRBJ2-3,CASSDSRGRGTDTQYF,TGTGCCAGCAGTGACTCGCGGGGGCGCGGCACAGATACGCAGTATTTT
TRBV29-1,TRBD2,15,-,TRBJ2-3,CSVRTSGSWLDTQYF,TGCAGCGTTCGGACTAGCGGGAGCTGGTTAGATACGCAGTATTTT
TRBV11-3,TRBD2,16,-,TRBJ2-1,CASSLRPGLAGNEQFF,TGTGCCAGCAGCTTGAGACCGGGACTAGCGGGTAATGAGCAGTTCTTC
TRBV2,-,13,-,TRBJ1-5,CASSGQVVEPQHF,TGTGCCAGCAGTGGCCAGGTCGTGGAGCCCCAGCATTTT
TRBV15,TRBD1,15,-,TRBJ1-4,CATSRRDRGREKLFF,TGTGCCACCAGCAGGAGGGACAGGGGGCGTGAAAAACTGTTTTTT
TRBV19,TRBD1,13,-,TRBJ1-5,CASSDRGRQPQHF,TGTGCCAGTAGCGACAGGGGCAGGCAGCCCCAGCATTTT
TRBV7-8,-,16,once,TRBJ1-2,CASSLVLPDSRRGYTF,TGTGCCAGCAGCTTAGTCCTCCCGGACAGCCGTCGTGGCTACACCTTC
TRBV19,-,15,-,TRBJ2-6,CASSDRSSGANVLTF,TGTGCCAGTAGTGACAGGTCCTCTGGGGCCAACGTCCTGACTTTC
TRBV6-5,TRBD1,14,-,TRBJ2-2,CASWTGFPTGELFF,TGTGCCAGTTGGACAGGGTTCCCCACCGGGGAGCTGTTTTTT
TRBV28,TRBD2,12,-,TRBJ2-1,CASRGLDNEQFF,TGTGCCAGCAGGGGACTAGACAATGAGCAGTTCTTC
TRBV7-2,-,14,few,TRBJ2-7,CASSHAVDRHEQYF,TGTGCCAGCAGCCATGCGGTGGATAGGCACGAGCAGTACTTC
TRBV19,TRBD1,15,-,TRBJ1-5,CASSIVWTGNQPQHF,TGTGCCAGTAGTATAGTTTGGACAGGTAATCAGCCCCAGCATTTT
TRBV28,TRBD2,17,few,TRBJ2-3,CASIFVAGGPITDTQYF,TGTGCCAGCATCTTCGTTGCGGGAGGGCCTATCACAGATACGCAGTATTTT
TRBV5-1,TRBD2,15,few,TRBJ2-1,CASRRLAGGHNEQFF,TGCGCCAGCAGGCGTCTGGCGGGGGGGCACAATGAGCAGTTCTTC
TRBV4-3,-,15,-,TRBJ2-2,CASSPLNTNTGELFF,TGCGCCAGCAGCCCACTGAATACGAACACCGGGGAGCTGTTTTTT
TRBV24-1,-,14,-,TRBJ2-5,CATSDRRGFGSQYF,TGTGCCACCAGTGATCGCAGGGGTTTTGGGTCCCAGTACTTC
TRBV29-1,TRBD1,16,-,TRBJ2-1,CSVEVEWTGLSNEQFF,TGCAGCGTTGAAGTGGAATGGACAGGGCTGAGTAATGAGCAGTTCTTC
TRBV7-2,-,15,-,TRBJ1-1,CASSLIGGVNTEAFF,TGTGCCAGCAGCTTGATTGGGGGCGTGAACACTGAAGCTTTCTTT
TRBV7-9,-,17,-,TRBJ2-5,CASSLRRGPIGTETQYF,TGTGCCAGCAGCTTACGGCGGGGGCCCATCGGGACGGAGACCCAGTACTTC
TRBV4-2,-,17,-,TRBJ2-6,CASSQGTGVSGANVLTF,TGTGCCAGCAGCCAAGGCACAGGAGTGAGCGGGGCCAACGTCCTGACTTTC
TRBV10-3,-,15,once,TRBJ2-3,CASGDRAGRGDTQYF,TGTGCTTCGGGAGACCGGGCTGGCCGGGGAGATACGCAGTATTTT
TRBV3-1/TRBV3-2,TRBD2,15,-,TRBJ2-2,CASGLAGGRAGELFF,TGTGCCAGCGGTTTAGCGGGGGGGCGAGCCGGGGAGCTGTTTTTT
TRBV28,TRBD2,17,-,TRBJ2-1,CASSLSLAGGPYNEQFF,TGTGCCAGCAGTCTTTCTTTAGCGGGAGGGCCTTACAATGAGCAGTTCTTC
TRBV5-6,-,13,-,TRBJ2-1,CASSLERGGEQFF,TGTGCCAGCAGCTTAGAAAGGGGTGGTGAGCAGTTCTTC
TRBV28,TRBD1,14,-,TRBJ2-5,CASSLLQGAQTQYF,TGTGCCAGCAGTTTATTACAGGGGGCCCAGACCCAGTACTTC